The 30 T cell receptor beta chains below were found in one sample sequenced in a study of cytomegalovirus exposure and HLA in healthy donors. PCR used 60 Vbeta primers and 13 Jbeta primers. Sequenced by immunoSEQ multiplex PCR; TCRdb stores in-frame clones only, minus some. The data show 100,000 to 120,000 clones, around 77% seen once. Input material: PBMCs. The receptors were sampled from a woman in her thirties or forties in good health and CMV-seropositive.

This clone was recorded a few times. V gene TRBV5-1 combines with J gene TRBJ1-2; TRBD1 aligns across 8 bases. Trimming took 4 bases from V and 2 from J; bases not matched to a gene: 13. Looked up from germline, CDR1 is SGHRS and CDR2 is YFSETQ. This CDR3 has 17 amino acids. In DNA form, the CDR3 reads TGCGCCAGCAGCCGCTGGACAGGGCGAAACTTAAACTATGGCTACACCTTC. Encoded protein: CASSRWTGRNLNYGYTF.

The chain joins TRBV4-3 to TRBJ1-6; D remains ambiguous. CDR3 length: 18 residues. The germline CDR1 and CDR2 sequences are LGHNA and YSLEER. V dropped 0 bases and J dropped 0 bases, with 12 bases sitting between them. The CDR3 protein is CASSQDLTGISYNSPLHF. DNA for the CDR3: TGCGCCAGCAGCCAAGATTTAACGGGGATCTCCTATAATTCACCCCTCCACTTT.

The rearrangement uses TRBV27 and TRBJ1-2, with a possible D match to TRBD1 (6 bases). Germline-derived CDR1 and CDR2 are MNHEY and SMNVEV (reference sequence). The CDR3 has 15 amino acids. Trimming shortened V by 5 bases and J by 1 base, and 14 bases separated the two germline ends. CDR3 loop: CASSTHGQSNYGYTF. CDR3 nucleotide sequence: TGTGCCAGCAGTACCCATGGACAGAGTAACTATGGCTACACCTTC.

The chain is built from TRBV25-1 and TRBJ2-7; TRBD2 matches at 11 bases. Germline CDR1 reads MGHDK; CDR2 reads SYGVNS. The CDR3 extends over 14 amino acids. With V trimmed by 4 bases and J by 5 bases, 4 bases remained unmatched. CDR3 loop: CASSGTSGLHEQYF. The CDR3 nucleotides are TGTGCCAGCAGTGGGACTAGCGGGCTTCACGAGCAGTACTTC.

J is TRBJ1-6 and V is TRBV5-1; 11 bases are shared with TRBD1. After removal of 4 bases from V and 4 bases from J, the junction contained 4 bases not matched to a gene. Per the germline V gene, CDR1 is SGHRS and CDR2 is YFSETQ. The CDR3 runs to 16 residues. The CDR3 region has the DNA TGCGCCAGCAGCGACGGACAGGGGGCATATAATTCACCCCTCCACTTT. Encoded protein: CASSDGQGAYNSPLHF.

The chain joins TRBV19 to TRBJ1-5, with D perhaps TRBD1 (5 bases). The V and J ends lost 9 bases and 2 bases respectively, with 26 bases between them. Germline lookup yields CDR1 LNHDA and CDR2 SQIVND (reference sequence). The length of the CDR3 is 18 residues. In DNA form, the CDR3 reads TGTGCCAGCCAAGGAAAGGGACCAGGGTGGAGGGGCAATCAGCCCCAGCATTTT. Translating gives CASQGKGPGWRGNQPQHF.

The chain carries TRBV11-2 and TRBJ2-5; 7 bases are shared with TRBD1. The CDR3 is 14 residues long. J was trimmed by 5 bases and V by 3 bases; bases with no gene match: 6. Germline V lookup: CDR1 SGHAT, CDR2 FQNNGV. The CDR3 sequence: CASSFLRGQETQYF. CDR3 bases: TGTGCCAGCAGCTTTTTAAGGGGGCAGGAGACCCAGTACTTC.

The chain combines TRBV28 with TRBJ1-4; 7 bases are shared with TRBD1. From germline, CDR1 is MDHEN and CDR2 SYDVKM. CDR3 length: 16 amino acids. V trimming: 7 bases; J trimming: 7 bases; junction bases outside the gene matches: 15. CDR3 loop: CASMVGGGGGGEKLFF. Written as DNA, the CDR3 is TGTGCCAGCATGGTTGGGGGAGGAGGGGGCGGTGAAAAACTGTTTTTT.

Notes on this clone: At the DNA level, this CDR3 is encoded by other sequences in the same sample as well. The chain is built from TRBV9 and TRBJ1-2; the D is unclear. V lost 1 base and J 0 bases, leaving 13 bases between the germline ends. The V gene's germline CDR1 is SGDLS and CDR2 YYNGEE. The CDR3 is made up of 16 amino acids. CDR3 residues: CASSVSPGLTNYGYTF. In nucleotides, the CDR3 is TGTGCCAGCAGCGTATCACCTGGGCTAACTAACTATGGCTACACCTTC.

In its sample, this clone was seen once. The rearrangement links TRBV2 to TRBJ2-3; no firm D call. The V end was cut by 7 bases, the J end by 2 bases, with 13 bases between. The CDR3 runs 14 residues. Germline V gene lookup returns CDR1 SNHLY and CDR2 FYNNEI. CDR3 sequence reads: CASNYLMATDTQYF. CDR3 coding DNA: TGTGCCAGCAATTATCTTATGGCCACAGATACGCAGTATTTT.

This clone was detected only a few times. This chain connects TRBV7-3 to TRBJ1-4; no definite D call. CDR1 and CDR2 (germline): SGHTA, FQGTGA. Trimming removed 1 base from V and 8 bases from J, with 14 bases in between. The CDR3 runs 15 residues. The CDR3 sequence is CASSLRIAEPEKLFF. For the CDR3, the DNA is TGTGCCAGCAGCTTAAGGATCGCGGAGCCCGAAAAACTGTTTTTT.

This chain uses TRBV10-2 with TRBJ2-1, with a weak D call TRBD2 (6 bases). The V end lost 0 bases, the J end lost 12 bases, and 15 bases lay between the germline ends. CDR1 is WSHSY, CDR2 SAAADI, per germline. The CDR3 runs 14 residues. The CDR3 coding sequence is TGCGCCAGCAGTGAGTCGATGGGGGGTCTCGGGCAGTTCTTC. Its protein is CASSESMGGLGQFF.

J is TRBJ2-1 and V is TRBV7-8; the D gene is possibly TRBD2 (6 bases). This CDR3 spans 15 amino acids. Per the germline V gene, CDR1 is SGHVS and CDR2 is FQNEAQ. The V and J ends lost 1 base and 3 bases respectively, with 10 bases between them. In nucleotides, the CDR3 is TGTGCCAGCAGCTTAGTTCCGGAGGGCTACAATGAGCAGTTCTTC. Protein sequence: CASSLVPEGYNEQFF.

The genes are TRBV20-1 and TRBJ1-1; TRBD1 agrees at 7 bases. Germline V gene data show CDR1 as DFQATT and CDR2 as SNEGSKA (reference sequence). The V and J ends lost 6 bases and 11 bases, in that order; junction bases with no gene match: 6. The CDR3 extends over 10 amino acids. DNA of the CDR3: TGCAGTGCAACAGGACAGGCTGCTTTCTTT. Its protein is CSATGQAAFF.

The chain joins TRBV7-2 to TRBJ2-7, with unresolved D. Germline CDR1 is SGHTA and CDR2 is FQGNSA. The CDR3 is 15 amino acids. Trimming removed 1 base at V and 2 bases at J, with 12 bases between. CDR3 sequence (DNA): TGTGCCAGCAGCTTAGAATTCGGCAGGACCTACGAGCAGTACTTC. Amino acid sequence: CASSLEFGRTYEQYF.

The chain recombines TRBV27 with TRBJ2-3; 15 bases fit TRBD2. The CDR3 totals 20 residues. The V and J ends lost 5 bases and 2 bases, in that order; junction bases with no gene match: 14. Germline assignment: CDR1 MNHEY and CDR2 SMNVEV (reference sequence). CDR3 nucleotides: TGTGCCAGCAGTCCGCTGGGACTAGCGGGGGGTTACCCATACACAGATACGCAGTATTTT. Residues: CASSPLGLAGGYPYTDTQYF.

CDR3 DNA sequence: TGTGCCAGCAGTGAATTGGGGACAGGGACTCCGGGTCAGCCCCAGCATTTT. Translation gives CASSELGTGTPGQPQHF. The V call is TRBV25-1, the J call TRBJ1-5, with 9 bases fitting TRBD1. V dropped 1 base and J dropped 6; count of bases not matched to a gene: 10. Germline CDR1 reads MGHDK; CDR2 reads SYGVNS. The CDR3 has 17 amino acids.

The CDR3 DNA reads TGTGCCAGTGAACCCAGGGGAGGGGATGAGCAGTTCTTC. As protein: CASEPRGGDEQFF. This rearrangement joins TRBV27 to TRBJ2-1; the D gene is possibly TRBD2 (7 bases). The V gene lost 9 bases and the J gene lost 8 bases, with 17 bases spanning the gap. The V gene's germline CDR1 is MNHEY and CDR2 SMNVEV (reference sequence). This CDR3 is built from 13 residues.

The gene calls are TRBV5-5 and TRBJ2-5, with D perhaps matching TRBD1 (6 bases). The last part of the DNA fits TRBJ2-7 better; the J call may be wrong. This CDR3 contains 13 residues. The germline gives CDR1 SGHKS, CDR2 YYEKEE (reference sequence). The DNA for the CDR3 is TGTGCCAGCAGCTACGGGACAAACTACGAGCAGTACTTC. This gives the protein CASSYGTNYEQYF.

This clone was seen more than once but under ten times. The chain couples TRBV2 to TRBJ2-1; 12 positions agree with TRBD1. Germline V CDR1 and CDR2: SNHLY, FYNNEI. The V segment lost 4 bases and the J segment 12 bases; nucleotides outside the gene matches: 4. The CDR3 sequence is 13 residues long. CDR3 sequence: CASSGDRGQGQFF. The CDR3 nucleotides are TGTGCCAGCAGTGGGGACAGGGGGCAGGGGCAGTTCTTC.

This clone was detected only once. The chain couples TRBV7-8 to TRBJ2-5, with 9 bases matching TRBD2. CDR1 and CDR2 from the germline V gene are SGHVS and FQNEAQ. The CDR3 runs to 16 residues. Trimming at V came to 5 bases and at J to 7 bases, leaving 14 bases not matched to a gene. CDR3 protein: CASSKTVNSGSVTQYF. In nucleotides, the CDR3 is TGTGCCAGCAGCAAAACGGTTAATAGCGGGAGCGTGACCCAGTACTTC.

This chain uses TRBV2 with TRBJ1-2; possible D gene TRBD1, 5 bases. The CDR3 covers 14 residues. Trimming cost V 3 bases and J 6 bases, with 14 bases left between them. Germline CDR1 and CDR2: SNHLY and FYNNEI. CDR3 nucleotide sequence: TGTGCCAGCAGTGATGGCAGGGCGAGAGATGGCTACACCTTC. The encoded protein is CASSDGRARDGYTF.

This clone was detected a few times. V is TRBV28 and J is TRBJ1-4; 10 bases are shared with TRBD1. CDR1 is MDHEN and CDR2 is SYDVKM in the germline V gene. CDR3 length equals 14 residues. Trimming took 8 bases from V and 10 from J; bases not matched to a gene: 10. The CDR3: CASREGTGVGKLFF. The CDR3 nucleotides read TGTGCCAGCCGCGAAGGGACAGGGGTGGGAAAACTGTTTTTT. Together with reference TRBV28 and TRBJ1-4, the CDR3 gives the full variable domain: DVKVTQSSRYLVKRTGEKVFLECVQDMDHENMFWYRQDPGLGLRLIYFSYDVKMKEKGDIPEGYSVSREKKERFSLILESASTNQTSMYLCASREGTGVGKLFFGSGTQLSVL.

This rearrangement joins TRBV20-1 to TRBJ1-1, with D possibly matching TRBD1 (5 bases). The CDR3 spans 11 residues. Germline V lookup: CDR1 DFQATT, CDR2 SNEGSKA (reference sequence). V was pared by 5 bases and J by 4 bases, with 8 bases between. The CDR3 is CSAGRVTEAFF. In DNA, the CDR3 is TGCAGTGCTGGCAGGGTCACTGAAGCTTTCTTT.

In this sample, this clone turned up once. CDR3 in amino acids: CASSLGRDRVNIQYF. The CDR3, as DNA: TGTGCCAGCAGCTTAGGCCGGGACAGGGTAAACATTCAGTACTTC. The chain employs TRBV11-3 and TRBJ2-4, with 9 positions matching TRBD1. The CDR3 spans 15 residues. The junction had 4 bases not matched to a gene; V was cut back by 1 base and J by 6 bases. Germline lookup yields CDR1 SGHNT and CDR2 YENEEA.

The V call is TRBV4-2, the J call TRBJ2-3, with 8 bases lining up with TRBD2. This CDR3 is built from 19 residues. The germline V gene has CDR1 LGHNA and CDR2 YNFKEQ. The J segment lost 1 base and the V segment lost 2 bases, leaving 14 bases of the junction unmatched. The CDR3 spells CASSQNPPSGGPRTDTQYF. The DNA for the CDR3 is TGTGCCAGCAGCCAAAACCCCCCGAGCGGGGGTCCCCGCACAGATACGCAGTATTTT.

The chain is built from TRBV21-1 and TRBJ2-7; TRBD2, the table's D call, was not compared with the DNA. TRBV21-1 constitutes a pseudogene. The CDR3 has 11 amino acids. This CDR3 reads CASSTIYEQYF. The CDR3 coding sequence is TGTGCCAGCAGCACTATCTACGAGCAGTACTTC.

This chain links TRBV5-5 with TRBJ2-5; D uncertain. Germline CDR1 and CDR2: SGHKS and YYEKEE (reference sequence). V shed 0 bases and J shed 1 base, with 10 bases lying between them. This CDR3 is built from 15 residues. As DNA, the CDR3 is TGTGCCAGCAGCTTGGCTAACTTACTCCAAGAGACCCAGTACTTC. Its translation: CASSLANLLQETQYF.

The chain couples TRBV28 to TRBJ2-1, with a tentative D call TRBD2 (6 bases). The length of the CDR3 is 15 residues. Germline CDR1 reads MDHEN; CDR2 reads SYDVKM. V gave up 7 bases and J gave up 7 bases, with 20 bases separating them. CDR3 protein: CASIPAPGVGNEQFF. CDR3 sequence (DNA): TGTGCCAGCATCCCCGCCCCGGGGGTGGGGAATGAGCAGTTCTTC.

The chain links TRBV7-2 to TRBJ1-1; 8 nucleotides agree with TRBD1. The ends lost 4 bases at V and 3 bases at J; junction bases unmatched: 1. The CDR3 spans 13 residues. Germline CDR1 is SGHTA and CDR2 is FQGNSA. The chain's CDR3 is CASSSQGDTEAFF. The CDR3 DNA sequence: TGTGCCAGCAGCTCACAGGGGGACACTGAAGCTTTCTTT.